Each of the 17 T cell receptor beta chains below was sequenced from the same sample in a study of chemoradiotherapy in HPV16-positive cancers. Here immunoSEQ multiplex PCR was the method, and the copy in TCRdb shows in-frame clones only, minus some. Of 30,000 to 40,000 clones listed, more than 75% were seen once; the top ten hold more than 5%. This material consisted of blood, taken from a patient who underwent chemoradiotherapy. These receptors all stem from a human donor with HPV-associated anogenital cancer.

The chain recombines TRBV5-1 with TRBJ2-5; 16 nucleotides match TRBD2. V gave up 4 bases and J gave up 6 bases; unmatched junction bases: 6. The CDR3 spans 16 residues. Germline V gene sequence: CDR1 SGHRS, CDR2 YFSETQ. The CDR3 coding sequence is TGCGCCAGCAGCCCGGGGACTAGCGGGGGGGGACAGACCCAGTACTTC. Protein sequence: CASSPGTSGGGQTQYF.

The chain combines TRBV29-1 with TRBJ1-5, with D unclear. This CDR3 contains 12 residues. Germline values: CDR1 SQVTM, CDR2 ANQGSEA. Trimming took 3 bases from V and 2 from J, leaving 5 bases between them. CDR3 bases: TGCAGCGTTGATGAGGGCAATCAGCCCCAGCATTTT. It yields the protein CSVDEGNQPQHF.

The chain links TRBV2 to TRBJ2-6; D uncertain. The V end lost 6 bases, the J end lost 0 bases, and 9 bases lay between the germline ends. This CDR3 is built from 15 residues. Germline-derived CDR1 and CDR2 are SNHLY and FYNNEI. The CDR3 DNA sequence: TGTGCCAGCAGGTACCAGTCCTCTGGGGCCAACGTCCTGACTTTC. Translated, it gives CASRYQSSGANVLTF.

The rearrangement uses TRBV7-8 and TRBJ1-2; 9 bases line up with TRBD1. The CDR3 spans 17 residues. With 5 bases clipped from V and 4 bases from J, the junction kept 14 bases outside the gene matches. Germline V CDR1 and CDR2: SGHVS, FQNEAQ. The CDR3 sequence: CASSPGQGSISTYGYTF. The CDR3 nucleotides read TGTGCCAGCAGCCCGGGACAGGGTAGCATTAGTACCTATGGCTACACCTTC. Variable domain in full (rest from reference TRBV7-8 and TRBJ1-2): GAGVSQSPRYKVAKRGQDVALRCDPISGHVSLFWYQQALGQGPEFLTYFQNEAQLDKSGLPSDRFFAERPEGSVSTLKIQRTQQEDSAVYLCASSPGQGSISTYGYTFGSGTRLTVV.

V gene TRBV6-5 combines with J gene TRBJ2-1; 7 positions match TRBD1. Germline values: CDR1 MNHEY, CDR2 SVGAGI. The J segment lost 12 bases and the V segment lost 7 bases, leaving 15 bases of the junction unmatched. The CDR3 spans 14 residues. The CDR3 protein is CASTARQGELGQFF. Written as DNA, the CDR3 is TGTGCCAGCACCGCCCGGCAGGGGGAACTGGGGCAGTTCTTC.

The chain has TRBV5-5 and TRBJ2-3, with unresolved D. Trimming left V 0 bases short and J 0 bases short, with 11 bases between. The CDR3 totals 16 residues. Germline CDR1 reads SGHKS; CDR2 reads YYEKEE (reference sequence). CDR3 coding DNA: TGTGCCAGCAGCTTGGTGTCAGACACTAGCACAGATACGCAGTATTTT. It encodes CASSLVSDTSTDTQYF.

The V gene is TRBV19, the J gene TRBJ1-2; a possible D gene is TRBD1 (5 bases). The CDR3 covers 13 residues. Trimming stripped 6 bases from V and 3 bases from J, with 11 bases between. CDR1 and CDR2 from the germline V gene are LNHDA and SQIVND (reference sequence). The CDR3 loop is CASRGQGHYGYTF. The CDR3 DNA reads TGTGCCAGTAGAGGGCAGGGACACTATGGCTACACCTTC.

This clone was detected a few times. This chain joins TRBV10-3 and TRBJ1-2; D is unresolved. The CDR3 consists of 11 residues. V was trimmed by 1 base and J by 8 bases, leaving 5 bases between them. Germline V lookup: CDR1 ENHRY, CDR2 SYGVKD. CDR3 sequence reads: CAISELLGYTF. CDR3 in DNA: TGTGCCATCAGTGAGTTGCTCGGCTACACCTTC.

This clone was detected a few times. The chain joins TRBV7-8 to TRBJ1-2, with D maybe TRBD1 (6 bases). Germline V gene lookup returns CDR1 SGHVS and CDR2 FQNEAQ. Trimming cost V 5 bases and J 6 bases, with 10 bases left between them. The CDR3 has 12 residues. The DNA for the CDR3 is TGTGCCAGCAGCCTTCACAGGGATGGCTACACCTTC. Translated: CASSLHRDGYTF.

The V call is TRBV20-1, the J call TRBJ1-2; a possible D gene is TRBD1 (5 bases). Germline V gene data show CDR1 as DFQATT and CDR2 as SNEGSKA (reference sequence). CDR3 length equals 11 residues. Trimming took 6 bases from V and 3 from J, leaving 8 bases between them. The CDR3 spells CSAGADYGYTF. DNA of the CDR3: TGCAGTGCCGGGGCGGACTATGGCTACACCTTC.

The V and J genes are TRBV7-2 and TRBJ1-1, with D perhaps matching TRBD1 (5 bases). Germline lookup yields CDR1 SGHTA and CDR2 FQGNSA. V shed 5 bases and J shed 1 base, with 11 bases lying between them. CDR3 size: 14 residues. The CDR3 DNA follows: TGTGCCAGCAGCGGGGCGTCCTGGAACACTGAAGCTTTCTTT. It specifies CASSGASWNTEAFF.

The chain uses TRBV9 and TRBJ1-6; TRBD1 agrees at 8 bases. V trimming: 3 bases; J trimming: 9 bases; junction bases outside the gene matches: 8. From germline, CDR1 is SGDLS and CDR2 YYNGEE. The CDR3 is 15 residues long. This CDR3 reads CASSARQGFGSPLHF. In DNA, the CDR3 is TGTGCCAGCAGCGCCCGACAGGGGTTCGGTTCACCCCTCCACTTT.

CDR3 sequence: CAWSGRGITEAFF. The CDR3 bases are TGTGCCTGGAGTGGCAGGGGTATCACTGAAGCTTTCTTT. The V and J genes are TRBV30 and TRBJ1-1; possibly TRBD1 for D (6 bases). The CDR3 is 13 amino acids. The germline V gene encodes CDR1 GTSNPN and CDR2 SVGIG (reference sequence). V was cut by 1 base and J by 4 bases, with 10 bases left in between.

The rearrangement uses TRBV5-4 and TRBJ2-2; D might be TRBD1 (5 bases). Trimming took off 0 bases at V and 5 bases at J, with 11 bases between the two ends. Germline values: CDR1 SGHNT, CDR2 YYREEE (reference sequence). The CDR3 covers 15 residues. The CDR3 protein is CASSLARDSTGELFF. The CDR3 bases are TGTGCCAGCAGCTTGGCCAGAGACAGTACCGGGGAGCTGTTTTTT.

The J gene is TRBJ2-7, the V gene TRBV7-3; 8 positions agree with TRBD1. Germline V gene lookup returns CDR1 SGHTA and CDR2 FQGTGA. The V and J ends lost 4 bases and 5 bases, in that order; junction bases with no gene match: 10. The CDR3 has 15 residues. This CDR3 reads CASSSPDRAVHEQYF. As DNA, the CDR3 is TGTGCCAGCAGCTCCCCGGACAGGGCGGTCCACGAGCAGTACTTC.

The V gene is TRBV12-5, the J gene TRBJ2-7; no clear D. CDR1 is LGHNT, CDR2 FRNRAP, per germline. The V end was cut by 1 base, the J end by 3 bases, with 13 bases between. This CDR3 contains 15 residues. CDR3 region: CASGLEVGQNYEQYF. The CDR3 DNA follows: TGTGCTAGTGGTTTGGAGGTAGGTCAAAACTACGAGCAGTACTTC.

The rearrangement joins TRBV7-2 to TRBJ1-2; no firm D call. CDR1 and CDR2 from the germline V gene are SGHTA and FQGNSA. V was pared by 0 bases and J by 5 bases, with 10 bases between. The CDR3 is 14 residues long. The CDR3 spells CASSLAEGAYGYTF. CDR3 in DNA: TGTGCCAGCAGCTTAGCGGAGGGTGCTTATGGCTACACCTTC.